This TCR beta chain was captured by sequencing in a study of Graves' ophthalmopathy and Graves' hyperthyroidism. Study-level points and caveats: Progression of ophthalmopathy was predicted by the model with about 67% sensitivity and 72.22% specificity.

Points on this clonotype: Its antigen is as yet unknown.

The authors amplified TCR beta CDR3 regions from RNA transcripts. After a first-round RT-PCR with HTBI primers, a second-round multiplex PCR was run. One entry per CDR3 protein, called by TCRdb with MiXCR from the multiplex PCR reads. The sample has hundreds of thousands of distinct CDR3 sequences; 22% are singletons. The CDR3 loop spans 13 amino acids. Germline V gene data show CDR1 as MDHEN and CDR2 as SYDVKM. Trimming pared 7 bases from V and 6 bases from J, leaving 13 bases between. J is TRBJ1-5 and V is TRBV28, with unresolved D. The receptor's source is a woman between 18 and 29 years old with stable Graves' hyperthyroidism. Some clones in this sample may be carry-over from other donors' samples. Sequences were obtained from peripheral blood. CDR3 residues: CASNGGSAQPQHF. In DNA, the CDR3 is TGTGCCAGCAATGGAGGCAGCGCTCAGCCCCAGCATTTT. The variable domain in full, with the rest retrieved from reference TRBV28 and TRBJ1-5, is DVKVTQSSRYLVKRTGEKVFLECVQDMDHENMFWYRQDPGLGLRLIYFSYDVKMKEKGDIPEGYSVSREKKERFSLILESASTNQTSMYLCASNGGSAQPQHFGDGTRLSIL.